The rows below give T cell receptor beta chains drawn from one sample of a study of regulatory T cells in long-lasting Graves disease. From the multiplex PCR reads, TCRdb called clonotypes with MiXCR, one entry per CDR3 protein. The sample holds more than 300,000 distinct CDR3 sequences, roughly a fifth seen once. This specimen was peripheral blood mononuclear cells (PBMCs), taken when the disease was refractory, from a patient treated with antithyroid drugs. The receptors were sampled from a female donor with Graves disease. The CDR3 runs from the conserved cysteine through the conserved F or W. The D gene is left open where the match is weak. The size entry is marked missing in some rows and otherwise reads once, few, many or a size class.

CDR3aa: CASSLYQEMGGTNEKLFF
CDR3nt: TGTGCCAGCAGCTTATATCAGGAGATGGGTGGAACTAATGAAAAACTGTTTTTT
j_gene: TRBJ1-4
d_gene: NA
abundance: many
v_gene: TRBV11-2

CDR3aa: CASSGWGWETQYF
CDR3nt: TGTGCCAGCAGCGGCTGGGGGTGGGAGACCCAGTACTTC
j_gene: TRBJ2-5
d_gene: NA
abundance: few
v_gene: TRBV25-1

CDR3aa: CASSPDRGLNYGYTF
CDR3nt: TGTGCCAGCAGTCCGGACAGGGGGCTTAACTATGGCTACACCTTC
j_gene: TRBJ1-2
d_gene: TRBD1
abundance: many
v_gene: TRBV12-3/TRBV12-4

CDR3aa: CASSGGYGGNQPQHF
CDR3nt: TGTGCCAGCAGCGGGGGGTACGGGGGCAATCAGCCCCAGCATTTT
j_gene: TRBJ1-5
d_gene: NA
abundance: many
v_gene: TRBV6-1

CDR3aa: CASSYKGGAPNTEAFF
CDR3nt: TGTGCCAGCAGTTACAAGGGTGGGGCGCCGAACACTGAAGCTTTCTTT
j_gene: TRBJ1-1
d_gene: NA
abundance: NA
v_gene: TRBV6-2/TRBV6-3

CDR3aa: CSARRLNINNEQFF
CDR3nt: TGCAGTGCCCGGCGATTGAACATTAACAATGAGCAGTTCTTC
j_gene: TRBJ2-1
d_gene: NA
abundance: few
v_gene: TRBV20-1

CDR3aa: CASSLAPGTIEKLFF
CDR3nt: TGTGCCAGCAGCTTAGCGCCAGGGACGATTGAAAAACTGTTTTTT
j_gene: TRBJ1-4
d_gene: NA
abundance: NA
v_gene: TRBV7-9

CDR3aa: CASSFSGTGMNEQFF
CDR3nt: TGCGCCAGCAGCTTCTCCGGGACAGGGATGAATGAGCAGTTCTTC
j_gene: TRBJ2-1
d_gene: TRBD1
abundance: NA
v_gene: TRBV5-1

CDR3aa: CASSVSGADSQPQHF
CDR3nt: TGTGCCAGCAGCGTATCCGGAGCAGATAGTCAGCCCCAGCATTTT
j_gene: TRBJ1-5
d_gene: NA
abundance: NA
v_gene: TRBV9

CDR3aa: CAWGRGGETQYF
CDR3nt: TGTGCCTGGGGCAGGGGTGGCGAGACCCAGTACTTC
j_gene: TRBJ2-5
d_gene: NA
abundance: many
v_gene: TRBV30

CDR3aa: CASSTNRGGSGANVLTF
CDR3nt: TGTGCCAGCAGCACAAACAGGGGAGGCTCTGGGGCCAACGTCCTGACTTTC
j_gene: TRBJ2-6
d_gene: NA
abundance: NA
v_gene: TRBV6-1

CDR3aa: CASSLRGSFNEKLFF
CDR3nt: TGCGCCAGCAGCTTGCGGGGCAGCTTTAATGAAAAACTGTTTTTT
j_gene: TRBJ1-4
d_gene: NA
abundance: many
v_gene: TRBV5-1

CDR3aa: CASSLEYSNTGELFF
CDR3nt: TGTGCCAGCAGCTTAGAGTATAGCAACACCGGGGAGCTGTTTTTT
j_gene: TRBJ2-2
d_gene: NA
abundance: many
v_gene: TRBV7-8

CDR3aa: CSARFPGAGSDYEQYF
CDR3nt: TGCAGTGCTAGATTCCCCGGGGCGGGGTCCGACTACGAGCAGTACTTC
j_gene: TRBJ2-7
d_gene: NA
abundance: NA
v_gene: TRBV20-1

CDR3aa: CASRRQGRLNSPLHF
CDR3nt: TGTGCCAGCAGACGACAGGGCCGGCTTAATTCACCCCTCCACTTT
j_gene: TRBJ1-6
d_gene: TRBD1
abundance: many
v_gene: TRBV3-1

CDR3aa: CASSSRDFYEQYF
CDR3nt: TGTGCCAGCAGCTCCCGGGACTTCTACGAGCAGTACTTC
j_gene: TRBJ2-7
d_gene: NA
abundance: NA
v_gene: TRBV7-9

CDR3aa: CAWSDSYNSPLHF
CDR3nt: TGTGCCTGGAGTGATTCCTATAATTCACCCCTCCACTTT
j_gene: TRBJ1-6
d_gene: NA
abundance: many
v_gene: TRBV30

CDR3aa: CASSLGRGRTNTGELFF
CDR3nt: TGTGCCAGCAGCTTAGGCCGAGGGCGGACGAACACCGGGGAGCTGTTTTTT
j_gene: TRBJ2-2
d_gene: NA
abundance: many
v_gene: TRBV11-2

CDR3aa: CASSTVTNEKLFF
CDR3nt: TGTGCCAGCAGCACGGTGACTAATGAAAAACTGTTTTTT
j_gene: TRBJ1-4
d_gene: NA
abundance: NA
v_gene: TRBV4-2

CDR3aa: CASGDGKSSGNTIYF
CDR3nt: TGTGCCAGTGGGGATGGGAAGAGCTCTGGAAACACCATATATTTT
j_gene: TRBJ1-3
d_gene: NA
abundance: NA
v_gene: TRBV19

CDR3aa: CSVEGFWGWSYGYTF
CDR3nt: TGCAGCGTTGAAGGTTTTTGGGGCTGGAGCTATGGCTACACCTTC
j_gene: TRBJ1-2
d_gene: NA
abundance: few
v_gene: TRBV29-1

CDR3aa: CASLRDSSYEQYF
CDR3nt: TGTGCCAGTCTCCGGGACAGTTCCTACGAGCAGTACTTC
j_gene: TRBJ2-7
d_gene: TRBD1
abundance: NA
v_gene: TRBV6-1

CDR3aa: CASSEDLVGNNSPLHF
CDR3nt: TGTGCCAGCAGTGAGGACCTCGTCGGTAATAATTCACCCCTCCACTTT
j_gene: TRBJ1-6
d_gene: NA
abundance: many
v_gene: TRBV2

CDR3aa: CASTETTSGGAQETQYF
CDR3nt: TGTGCCAGCACCGAAACGACTAGCGGAGGGGCCCAAGAGACCCAGTACTTC
j_gene: TRBJ2-5
d_gene: TRBD2
abundance: many
v_gene: TRBV7-8

CDR3aa: CASSSARGGARNEKLFF
CDR3nt: TGTGCCAGCAGCTCCGCCCGCGGGGGCGCAAGGAATGAAAAACTGTTTTTT
j_gene: TRBJ1-4
d_gene: NA
abundance: many
v_gene: TRBV11-2

CDR3aa: CASSRRTGRGGYTF
CDR3nt: TGTGCCAGCTCACGACGGACAGGCCGGGGTGGCTACACCTTC
j_gene: TRBJ1-2
d_gene: TRBD1
abundance: many
v_gene: TRBV18

CDR3aa: CSARVKQVQSNQPQHF
CDR3nt: TGCAGTGCTAGAGTGAAACAGGTCCAAAGCAATCAGCCCCAGCATTTT
j_gene: TRBJ1-5
d_gene: NA
abundance: many
v_gene: TRBV20-1

CDR3aa: CASSPPRGTIYF
CDR3nt: TGTGCCAGCAGCCCCCCCCGCGGGACCATATATTTT
j_gene: TRBJ1-3
d_gene: NA
abundance: NA
v_gene: TRBV3-1

CDR3aa: CASGNWGRVSGANVLTF
CDR3nt: TGTGCCAGCGGGAATTGGGGCAGGGTCTCTGGGGCCAACGTCCTGACTTTC
j_gene: TRBJ2-6
d_gene: NA
abundance: few
v_gene: TRBV2

CDR3aa: CATSRATGGYGYTF
CDR3nt: TGTGCCACCAGCAGAGCGACAGGGGGCTATGGCTACACCTTC
j_gene: TRBJ1-2
d_gene: TRBD1
abundance: NA
v_gene: TRBV15

CDR3aa: CASSPPGQETAEAFF
CDR3nt: TGTGCTAGCAGCCCCCCCGGACAGGAAACGGCTGAAGCTTTCTTT
j_gene: TRBJ1-1
d_gene: TRBD1
abundance: NA
v_gene: TRBV7-7

CDR3aa: CASRVSGTGYSEQYF
CDR3nt: TGCGCCAGCAGGGTTTCCGGGACAGGGTATTCCGAGCAGTACTTC
j_gene: TRBJ2-7
d_gene: TRBD1
abundance: few
v_gene: TRBV10-2

CDR3aa: CASSHRALAGGEQYF
CDR3nt: TGTGCCAGCAGTCACCGGGCCCTCGCGGGAGGCGAGCAGTACTTC
j_gene: TRBJ2-7
d_gene: TRBD2
abundance: many
v_gene: TRBV6-1

CDR3aa: CASSQTGENSPLHF
CDR3nt: TGCGCCAGCAGCCAAACAGGGGAGAATTCACCCCTCCACTTT
j_gene: TRBJ1-6
d_gene: TRBD1
abundance: NA
v_gene: TRBV4-3

CDR3aa: CASSTGTRTDTQYF
CDR3nt: TGTGCCAGCAGTACCGGGACTAGGACAGATACGCAGTATTTT
j_gene: TRBJ2-3
d_gene: TRBD2
abundance: NA
v_gene: TRBV2

CDR3aa: CATALGGSEETQYF
CDR3nt: TGTGCCACCGCATTAGGGGGGTCTGAAGAGACCCAGTACTTC
j_gene: TRBJ2-5
d_gene: NA
abundance: many
v_gene: TRBV10-3

CDR3aa: CASSSRFSRYF
CDR3nt: TGTGCCAGCAGTTCCAGGTTCTCAAGATATTTT
j_gene: TRBJ1-3
d_gene: NA
abundance: many
v_gene: TRBV12-3/TRBV12-4

CDR3aa: CASSPGDRYQETQYF
CDR3nt: TGTGCCAGTAGTCCCGGGGACCGGTACCAAGAGACCCAGTACTTC
j_gene: TRBJ2-5
d_gene: NA
abundance: few
v_gene: TRBV19

CDR3aa: CASSQEDRVFEKLFF
CDR3nt: TGTGCCAGCAGCCAAGAGGACAGGGTCTTTGAAAAACTGTTTTTT
j_gene: TRBJ1-4
d_gene: TRBD1
abundance: NA
v_gene: TRBV14

CDR3aa: CASSLTGYQPQHF
CDR3nt: TGTGCCAGCAGCTTGACAGGATATCAGCCCCAGCATTTT
j_gene: TRBJ1-5
d_gene: NA
abundance: many
v_gene: TRBV7-2

CDR3aa: CASSETGAANTEAFF
CDR3nt: TGTGCCAGCAGCGAGACAGGGGCAGCAAACACTGAAGCTTTCTTT
j_gene: TRBJ1-1
d_gene: TRBD1
abundance: few
v_gene: TRBV9

CDR3aa: CASSETGTGANVLTF
CDR3nt: TGTGCCAGCAGCGAGACAGGGACTGGGGCCAACGTCCTGACTTTC
j_gene: TRBJ2-6
d_gene: TRBD1
abundance: few
v_gene: TRBV12-3/TRBV12-4

CDR3aa: CASTRTSGSSYEQYF
CDR3nt: TGTGCCAGCACAAGGACTAGCGGGAGCTCCTACGAGCAGTACTTC
j_gene: TRBJ2-7
d_gene: TRBD2
abundance: many
v_gene: TRBV28

CDR3aa: CASSRDRENYGYTF
CDR3nt: TGTGCCAGCAGCCGGGACAGGGAGAACTATGGCTACACCTTC
j_gene: TRBJ1-2
d_gene: TRBD1
abundance: NA
v_gene: TRBV11-2

CDR3aa: CASSLSSTGNYGYTF
CDR3nt: TGTGCCAGCAGCTTATCGTCCACAGGGAACTATGGCTACACCTTC
j_gene: TRBJ1-2
d_gene: NA
abundance: many
v_gene: TRBV7-3

CDR3aa: CASPPGDSRGYTF
CDR3nt: TGTGCCAGCCCACCTGGGGACTCGCGTGGCTACACCTTC
j_gene: TRBJ1-2
d_gene: NA
abundance: NA
v_gene: TRBV18

CDR3aa: CASSPQGGRGEQFF
CDR3nt: TGTGCCAGCAGTCCCCAAGGCGGGAGAGGTGAGCAGTTCTTC
j_gene: TRBJ2-1
d_gene: TRBD2
abundance: NA
v_gene: TRBV28

CDR3aa: CASSPTPPKTVTRDGYTF
CDR3nt: TGTGCCAGCAGCCCAACACCCCCAAAAACAGTGACCAGGGATGGCTACACCTTC
j_gene: TRBJ1-2
d_gene: NA
abundance: many
v_gene: TRBV11-2

CDR3aa: CASSGQYTGELFF
CDR3nt: TGTGCCAGCAGTGGACAGTACACCGGGGAGCTGTTTTTT
j_gene: TRBJ2-2
d_gene: NA
abundance: few
v_gene: TRBV12-3/TRBV12-4

CDR3aa: CASTLGTVGRQPQHF
CDR3nt: TGTGCCAGTACTCTCGGGACCGTGGGCAGACAGCCCCAGCATTTT
j_gene: TRBJ1-5
d_gene: NA
abundance: few
v_gene: TRBV19

CDR3aa: CASSRPETQYF
CDR3nt: TGTGCCAGCAGCCGCCCAGAGACCCAGTACTTC
j_gene: TRBJ2-5
d_gene: NA
abundance: many
v_gene: TRBV7-3

CDR3aa: CASSSWGLGDTQYF
CDR3nt: TGTGCCAGCAGTTCCTGGGGACTTGGAGATACGCAGTATTTT
j_gene: TRBJ2-3
d_gene: NA
abundance: NA
v_gene: TRBV6-5

CDR3aa: CASSYSRTGSEVWEQYF
CDR3nt: TGTGCCAGCAGTTACTCGAGAACAGGGAGCGAGGTTTGGGAGCAGTACTTC
j_gene: TRBJ2-7
d_gene: NA
abundance: NA
v_gene: TRBV6-2/TRBV6-3

CDR3aa: CASTLQGSSTNYGYTF
CDR3nt: TGTGCCAGCACCCTACAGGGGTCCTCTACCAACTATGGCTACACCTTC
j_gene: TRBJ1-2
d_gene: TRBD1
abundance: NA
v_gene: TRBV9

CDR3aa: CSAINRGHYGYTF
CDR3nt: TGCAGTGCTATTAACAGGGGGCACTATGGCTACACCTTC
j_gene: TRBJ1-2
d_gene: TRBD1
abundance: NA
v_gene: TRBV20-1